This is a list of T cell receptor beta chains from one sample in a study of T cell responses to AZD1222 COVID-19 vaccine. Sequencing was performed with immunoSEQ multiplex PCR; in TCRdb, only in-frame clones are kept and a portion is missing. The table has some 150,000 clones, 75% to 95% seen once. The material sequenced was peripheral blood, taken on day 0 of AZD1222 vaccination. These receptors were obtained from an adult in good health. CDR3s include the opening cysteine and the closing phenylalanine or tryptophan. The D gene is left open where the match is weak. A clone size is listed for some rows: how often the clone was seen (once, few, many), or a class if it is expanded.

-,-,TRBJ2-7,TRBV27,TGTGCCAGCAGTTTATCAGGGCCGGGGGAGCAGTACTTC,CASSLSGPGEQYF
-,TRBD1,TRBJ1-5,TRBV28,TGTGCCAGCAGCCATAAAGACCGGAACAGGGGGCTTTCCAATCAGCCCCAGCATTTT,CASSHKDRNRGLSNQPQHF
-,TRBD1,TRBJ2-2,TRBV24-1,TGTGCCACCAGTGATCCCGACAGGGGGGGGACCGGGGAGCTGTTTTTT,CATSDPDRGGTGELFF
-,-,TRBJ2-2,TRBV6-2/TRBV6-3,TGTGCCAGCAGTTACTTTTTGGAGTCCGGGGAGCTGTTTTTT,CASSYFLESGELFF
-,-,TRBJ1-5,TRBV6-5,TGTGCCAGCAGTTACCCTCCTTGGGGTAGCAATCAGCCCCAGCATTTT,CASSYPPWGSNQPQHF
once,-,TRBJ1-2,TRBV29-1,TGCAGCGCCCGAGGGCCTGGGGGCTACACCTTC,CSARGPGGYTF
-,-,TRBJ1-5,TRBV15,TGTGCCACCAGCAGGGACCTTAGGGGTTATAGCAATCAGCCCCAGCATTTT,CATSRDLRGYSNQPQHF
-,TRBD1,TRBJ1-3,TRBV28,TGTGCCAGCAGGAAGACAGGGGGCGGTGGAAACACCATATATTTT,CASRKTGGGGNTIYF
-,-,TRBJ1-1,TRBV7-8,TGTGCCAGCAGCCCGGCCAGGGTATCGCGGACTGAAGCTTTCTTT,CASSPARVSRTEAFF
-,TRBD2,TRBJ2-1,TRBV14,TGTGCCAGCCGACGATCTAGCGGGACTTACAATGAGCAGTTCTTC,CASRRSSGTYNEQFF
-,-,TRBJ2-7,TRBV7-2,TGTGCCAGCAGCTTATTAGGCGGGGTCTATTACGAGCAGTACTTC,CASSLLGGVYYEQYF
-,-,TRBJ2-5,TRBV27,TGTGCCAGCAGTCCTAACCAAGAGACCCAGTACTTC,CASSPNQETQYF
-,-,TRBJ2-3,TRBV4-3,TGCGCCAGCAGCCAAGATACAGGCGGCACAGATACGCAGTATTTT,CASSQDTGGTDTQYF
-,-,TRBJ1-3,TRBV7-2,TGTGCCAGCAGCCAACAGGGCTCTGGAAACACCATATATTTT,CASSQQGSGNTIYF
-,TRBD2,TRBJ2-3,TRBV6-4,TGTGCCAGCAGTGTGAATCAGCGGGAGAAGTCAGATACGCAGTATTTT,CASSVNQREKSDTQYF
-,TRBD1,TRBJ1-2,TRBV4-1,TGCGCCAGCAGCCAAATTGCCTACGGGACAGACTACTATGGCTACACCTTC,CASSQIAYGTDYYGYTF
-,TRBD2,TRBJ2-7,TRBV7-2,TGTGCCAGCAGCCAACAATTTTCTAGCGGAACTTCCTACGAGCAGTACTTC,CASSQQFSSGTSYEQYF
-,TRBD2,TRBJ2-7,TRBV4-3,TGCGCCAGCAGCCAAGATGAGGCTAGCGGGTCCTACGAGCAGTACTTC,CASSQDEASGSYEQYF
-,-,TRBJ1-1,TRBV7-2,TGTGCCAGCAGCTTTAACTCCATGAACACTGAAGCTTTCTTT,CASSFNSMNTEAFF
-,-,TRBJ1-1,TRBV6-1,TGTGCCAGCAGTGAGGGCGGCGTGGACACTGAAGCTTTCTTT,CASSEGGVDTEAFF
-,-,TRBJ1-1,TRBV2,TGTGCCAGCAGTGAAAGGGGAGGCATCACTGAAGCTTTCTTT,CASSERGGITEAFF
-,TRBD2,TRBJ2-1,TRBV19,TGTGCCAGTAGTTTAGCTAGCGGGAGGGATTCCTACAATGAGCAGTTCTTC,CASSLASGRDSYNEQFF
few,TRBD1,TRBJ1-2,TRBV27,TGTGCCAGCAGCTCGACAGGGGAGGGCTATGGCTACACCTTC,CASSSTGEGYGYTF
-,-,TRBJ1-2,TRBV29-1,TGCAGCGTTGAAGATCGGGGCGGAAGCTATGGCTACACCTTC,CSVEDRGGSYGYTF
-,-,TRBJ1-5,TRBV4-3,TGCGCCAGCAGCGCGTCCTTTTCAGGGCCCAATCAGCCCCAGCATTTT,CASSASFSGPNQPQHF
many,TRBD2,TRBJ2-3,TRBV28,TGTGCCAGTCGGACTAGCGGATTCACAGATACGCAGTATTTT,CASRTSGFTDTQYF
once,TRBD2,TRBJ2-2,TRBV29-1,TGCAGCGTCCCGGGACTAGCGGGAGGGAACACCGGGGAGCTGTTTTTT,CSVPGLAGGNTGELFF
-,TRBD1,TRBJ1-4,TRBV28,TGTGCCAGCAGTCTAAAACAGGGGGTCATTAAAAATGAAAAACTGTTTTTT,CASSLKQGVIKNEKLFF
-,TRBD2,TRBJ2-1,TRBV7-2,TGTGCCAGCAGCTTAGGGAATAGCGGGAGACCCAACAATGAGCAGTTCTTC,CASSLGNSGRPNNEQFF
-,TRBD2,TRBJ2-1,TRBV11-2,TGTGCCAGCAGCCCGCCCCCGGGACTAGGCAATGAGCAGTTCTTC,CASSPPPGLGNEQFF
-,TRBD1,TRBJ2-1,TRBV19,TGTGCCAGTTGTGGGGAACAGGGGGCGAGGAATGAGCAGTTCTTC,CASCGEQGARNEQFF
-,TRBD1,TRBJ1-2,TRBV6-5,TGTGCCAGCAGGGAGCTTATGACAGGGGTTTATGGCTACACCTTC,CASRELMTGVYGYTF
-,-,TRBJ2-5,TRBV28,TGTGCCAGCAGTCTCTGGAGCGACGGGGAGACCCAGTACTTC,CASSLWSDGETQYF
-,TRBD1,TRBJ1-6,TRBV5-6,TGTGCCAGCAGCGCGGACAGGGGATCGGACAATTCACCCCTCCACTTT,CASSADRGSDNSPLHF
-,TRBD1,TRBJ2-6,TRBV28,TGTGCCAGCAGTTTATTTGAGCGAGACAGGGGCCTTTCTGGGGCCAACGTCCTGACTTTC,CASSLFERDRGLSGANVLTF
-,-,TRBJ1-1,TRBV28,TGTGCCAGCAGGTACGTTGGGGGTATGACTGAAGCTTTCTTT,CASRYVGGMTEAFF
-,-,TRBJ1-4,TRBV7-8,TGTGCCAGCAGCCCACATGGGGGGGCTGGGGAAAAACTGTTTTTT,CASSPHGGAGEKLFF
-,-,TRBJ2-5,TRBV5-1,TGCGCCAGCAGCCCCCTCGCCCGACAGGTACAAGAGACCCAGTACTTC,CASSPLARQVQETQYF
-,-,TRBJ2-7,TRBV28,TGTGCCAGCAGTACCAGCTACGAGCAGTACTTC,CASSTSYEQYF
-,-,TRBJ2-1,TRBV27,TGTGCCAGCAGTCTATGGGGACTGTACAATGAGCAGTTCTTC,CASSLWGLYNEQFF
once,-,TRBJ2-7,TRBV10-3,TGTGCCATCAGTGAGTCCCAGGTCTCCTACGAGCAGTACTTC,CAISESQVSYEQYF
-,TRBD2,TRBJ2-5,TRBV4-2,TGTGCCAGCAGCCAAGAATTAGCGGGAGCTGGCCGTGAGACCCAGTACTTC,CASSQELAGAGRETQYF
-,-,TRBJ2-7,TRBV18,TGTGCCAGCTCACCACCGCCCGACAATTACGAGCAGTACTTC,CASSPPPDNYEQYF
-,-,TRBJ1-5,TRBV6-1,TGTGCCAGCAGTGAAGGCAGGGCGGGCCAGCCCCAGCATTTT,CASSEGRAGQPQHF
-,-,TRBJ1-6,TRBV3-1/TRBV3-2,TGTGCCAGCAGCCAAGAGCCGGGGATGGGTTCACCCCTCCACTTT,CASSQEPGMGSPLHF
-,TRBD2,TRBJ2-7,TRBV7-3,TGTGCCAGCAGCCCCTTAGCGGGAGTTGCCTACGAGCGGTACTTC,CASSPLAGVAYERYF
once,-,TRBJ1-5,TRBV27,TGTGCCAGCAGCCCGATCCGGGTAGGCAATCAGCCCCAGCATTTT,CASSPIRVGNQPQHF
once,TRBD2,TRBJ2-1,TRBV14,TGTGCCAGCAGCCAAGATAATCTAGCGGGATACAATGAGCAGTTCTTC,CASSQDNLAGYNEQFF
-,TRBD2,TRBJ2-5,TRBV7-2,TGTGCCAGCAGCTTAGCTTACTTAGGGACTAGCGAACGGGGAGAGACCCAGTACTTC,CASSLAYLGTSERGETQYF
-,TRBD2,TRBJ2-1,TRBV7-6,TGTGCCAGCAGCTGGGAACTAGCGGGAGTGAGGGGCCTACAGAATGAGCAGTTCTTC,CASSWELAGVRGLQNEQFF
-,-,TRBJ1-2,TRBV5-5,TGTGCCAGCAGCTCCGGAGGGGACGCAAGATATGGCTACACCTTC,CASSSGGDARYGYTF
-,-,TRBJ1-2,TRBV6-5,TGTGCCAGCAGCTTCCGGGACAACTATGGCTACACCTTC,CASSFRDNYGYTF
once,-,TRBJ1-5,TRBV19,TGTGCCAGTAGTATCGGCAGTCAGAGCAATCAGCCCCAGCATTTT,CASSIGSQSNQPQHF